This T cell receptor (beta chain) came from a study of T cells in narcolepsy. The CDR3 sequence is 13 residues long. The germline V gene has CDR1 SGDLS and CDR2 YYNGEE. V trimming: 4 bases; J trimming: 6 bases; junction bases outside the gene matches: 3. Generated by immunoSEQ multiplex PCR, the TCRdb table keeps only in-frame clones and is missing some. The sample holds around 25,000 clones; roughly nine tenths are singletons and the top ten take 1% to 1.3%. The material sequenced was CD45RA- memory CD4+ T cells from PBMCs. The chain couples TRBV9 to TRBJ2-1, with TRBD2 matching 8 bases. This receptor was identified in a human donor with narcolepsy. CDR3 bases: TGTGCCAGCAGCCGGGCGGGGGGCAATGAGCAGTTCTTC. Its translation: CASSRAGGNEQFF.